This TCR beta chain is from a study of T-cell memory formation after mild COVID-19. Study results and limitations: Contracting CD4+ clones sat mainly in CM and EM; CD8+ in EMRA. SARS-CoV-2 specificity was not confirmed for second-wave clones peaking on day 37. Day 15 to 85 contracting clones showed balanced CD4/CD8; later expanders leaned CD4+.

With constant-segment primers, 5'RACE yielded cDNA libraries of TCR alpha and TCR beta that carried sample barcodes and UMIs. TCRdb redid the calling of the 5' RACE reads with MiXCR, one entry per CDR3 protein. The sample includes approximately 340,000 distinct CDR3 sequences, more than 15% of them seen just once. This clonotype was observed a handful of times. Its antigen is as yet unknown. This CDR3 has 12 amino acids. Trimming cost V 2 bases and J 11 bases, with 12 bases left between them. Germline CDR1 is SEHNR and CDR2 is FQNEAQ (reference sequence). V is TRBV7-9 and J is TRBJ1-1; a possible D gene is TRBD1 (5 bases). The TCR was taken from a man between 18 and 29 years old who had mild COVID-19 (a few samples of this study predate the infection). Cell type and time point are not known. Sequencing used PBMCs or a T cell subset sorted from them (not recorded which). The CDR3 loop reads CASSLLQEGAFF. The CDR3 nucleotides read TGTGCCAGCAGCTTATTACAGGAGGGGGCTTTCTTT.